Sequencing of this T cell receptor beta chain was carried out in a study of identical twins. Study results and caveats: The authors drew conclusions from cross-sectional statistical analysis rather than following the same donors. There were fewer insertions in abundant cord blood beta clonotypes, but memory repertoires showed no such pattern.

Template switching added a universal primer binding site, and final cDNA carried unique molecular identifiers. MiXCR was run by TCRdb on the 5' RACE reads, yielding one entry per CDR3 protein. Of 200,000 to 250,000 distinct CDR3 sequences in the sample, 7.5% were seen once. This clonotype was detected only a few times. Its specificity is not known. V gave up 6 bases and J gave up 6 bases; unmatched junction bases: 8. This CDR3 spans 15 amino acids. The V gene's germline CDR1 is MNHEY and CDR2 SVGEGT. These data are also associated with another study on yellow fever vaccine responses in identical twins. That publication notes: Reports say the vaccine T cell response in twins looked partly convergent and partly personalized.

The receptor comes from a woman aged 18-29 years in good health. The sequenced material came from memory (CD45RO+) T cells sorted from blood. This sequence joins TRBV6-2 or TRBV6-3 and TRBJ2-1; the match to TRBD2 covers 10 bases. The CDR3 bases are TGTGCCAGCAGCTACAGGACTAGCGGAGGCAATGAGCAGTTCTTC. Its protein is CASSYRTSGGNEQFF.